Listed below are T cell receptor beta chains from one sample, sequenced in a study of early T cells in non-severe SARS-CoV-2 infection. TCRdb re-called the 5' RACE reads with MiXCR, one entry per CDR3 protein. This table holds nearly 70,000 distinct CDR3 sequences, roughly 4.6% found once. Sequenced here: whole blood, sampled at baseline. The source of these receptors is an adult who was a healthcare worker with PCR-confirmed SARS-CoV-2 infection or an uninfected control (not recorded which). The donor label of this sample is uncertain. Both conserved end residues are part of each CDR3. The D gene is left open where the match is weak. The listing skips clone size in some rows; elsewhere it reads once, few, many or a size class.

j_call d_call v_call clone_size cdr3_aa cdr3_nt
TRBJ2-5 NA TRBV6-5 many CASRDSGGPETQYF TGTGCCAGCAGGGACTCGGGGGGCCCGGAGACCCAGTACTTC
TRBJ1-5 NA TRBV20-1 many CSATTPGQRGNQPQHF TGCAGTGCAACAACCCCGGGACAACGGGGGAATCAGCCCCAGCATTTT
TRBJ2-3 NA TRBV9 few CASSRWGVVSDTQYF TGTGCCAGCAGTCGTTGGGGGGTGGTCTCAGATACGCAGTATTTT
TRBJ1-2 NA TRBV4-3 many CASSPQTGNYGYTF TGCGCCAGCAGCCCTCAGACAGGCAACTATGGCTACACCTTC
TRBJ1-2 NA TRBV20-1 many CSARVEGKDYGYTF TGCAGTGCTAGAGTAGAGGGAAAGGACTATGGCTACACCTTC
TRBJ2-1 NA TRBV7-2 few CASSLLLGSSYNEQFF TGTGCCAGCAGCTTATTATTAGGGAGCTCCTACAATGAGCAGTTCTTC
TRBJ1-2 NA TRBV3-1 few CASRSGSNYGYTF TGTGCCAGCAGGTCAGGTTCTAACTATGGCTACACCTTC
TRBJ2-7 TRBD1 TRBV29-1 few CSVDQGTGGAEYF TGCAGCGTTGATCAAGGGACAGGGGGCGCGGAGTACTTC
TRBJ2-3 NA TRBV11-2 many CASSSRTGTDTQYF TGTGCCAGCAGCTCGCGGACAGGCACAGATACGCAGTATTTT
TRBJ2-6 NA TRBV6-4 many CASSDQNSGANVLTF TGTGCCAGCAGTGACCAAAACTCTGGGGCCAACGTCCTGACTTTC
TRBJ2-1 TRBD2 TRBV11-3 NA CASSLDPQRGGRDEQFF TGTGCCAGCAGCTTAGATCCCCAGCGGGGGGGCCGCGATGAGCAGTTCTTC
TRBJ2-7 TRBD2 TRBV10-3 few CAISSGSGGAYEQYF TGTGCCATCAGTAGTGGGAGCGGGGGGGCTTACGAGCAGTACTTC
TRBJ2-1 NA TRBV20-1 NA CSARGPGEPSNEQFF TGCAGTGCTAGAGGGCCGGGGGAACCTTCCAATGAGCAGTTCTTC
TRBJ1-1 NA TRBV7-9 few CASSSETSETEAFF TGTGCCAGCAGCTCCGAGACATCGGAGACTGAAGCTTTCTTT
TRBJ2-7 TRBD1 TRBV7-2 few CAVRTGPPYEQYF TGTGCCGTTCGGACAGGTCCTCCCTACGAGCAGTACTTC
TRBJ2-7 NA TRBV30 many CAWSDRLSSYEQYF TGTGCCTGGAGTGATAGGCTTAGCTCCTACGAGCAGTACTTC
TRBJ2-5 NA TRBV5-1 many CASSTGTLQETQYF TGCGCCAGCAGCACCGGGACACTGCAAGAGACCCAGTACTTC
TRBJ1-3 NA TRBV25-1 many CASSGQGNTIYF TGTGCCAGCAGTGGACAGGGAAACACCATATATTTT
TRBJ2-7 NA TRBV7-2 few CASSLEGAHEQYF TGTGCCAGCAGCTTAGAGGGAGCCCACGAGCAGTACTTC
TRBJ2-1 NA TRBV7-6 many CASSPSGDPGVNEQFF TGTGCCAGCAGCCCTTCGGGGGACCCCGGGGTGAATGAGCAGTTCTTC
TRBJ2-3 TRBD2 TRBV18 few CASSPASGASTDTQYF TGTGCCAGCTCACCGGCTAGCGGCGCTAGCACAGATACGCAGTATTTT
TRBJ1-6 NA TRBV9 NA CASSAEPGQRNNSPLHF TGTGCCAGCAGCGCAGAACCGGGGCAGAGAAATAATTCACCCCTCCACTTT
TRBJ1-4 NA TRBV20-1 many CSARDLFRTRDRELFF TGCAGTGCTAGAGATCTGTTTCGGACAAGGGACCGGGAACTGTTTTTT
TRBJ2-1 TRBD1 TRBV4-3 NA CASSQGGQGVSNEQFF TGCGCCAGCAGCCAAGGCGGACAGGGGGTGAGCAATGAGCAGTTCTTC
TRBJ1-2 NA TRBV6-5 many CASSYRRGRGAIGYTF TGTGCCAGCAGTTATCGCCGAGGACGGGGGGCTATTGGCTACACCTTC
TRBJ1-1 NA TRBV13 many CASSLVAGHQNTEAFF TGTGCCAGCAGCTTAGTCGCGGGACACCAAAACACTGAAGCTTTCTTT
TRBJ1-3 NA TRBV12-3/TRBV12-4 many CASSLYGSSGNTIYF TGTGCCAGCAGTTTGTACGGTAGCTCTGGAAACACCATATATTTT
TRBJ2-5 NA TRBV15 NA CATSRDGQQETQYF TGTGCCACCAGCAGAGATGGACAGCAAGAGACCCAGTACTTC